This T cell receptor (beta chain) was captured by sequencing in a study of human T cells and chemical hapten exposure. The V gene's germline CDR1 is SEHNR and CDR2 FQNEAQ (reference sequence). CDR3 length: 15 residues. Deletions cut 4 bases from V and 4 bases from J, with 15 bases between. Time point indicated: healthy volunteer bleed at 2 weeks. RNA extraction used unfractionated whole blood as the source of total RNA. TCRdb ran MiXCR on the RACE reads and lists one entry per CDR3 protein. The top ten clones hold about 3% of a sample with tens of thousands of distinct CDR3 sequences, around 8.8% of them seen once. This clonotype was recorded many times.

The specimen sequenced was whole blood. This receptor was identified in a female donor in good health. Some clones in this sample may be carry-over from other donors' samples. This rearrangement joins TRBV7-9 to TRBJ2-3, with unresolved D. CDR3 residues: CASSSWAGSADTQYF. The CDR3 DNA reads TGTGCCAGCAGCTCGTGGGCCGGGTCTGCAGATACGCAGTATTTT.